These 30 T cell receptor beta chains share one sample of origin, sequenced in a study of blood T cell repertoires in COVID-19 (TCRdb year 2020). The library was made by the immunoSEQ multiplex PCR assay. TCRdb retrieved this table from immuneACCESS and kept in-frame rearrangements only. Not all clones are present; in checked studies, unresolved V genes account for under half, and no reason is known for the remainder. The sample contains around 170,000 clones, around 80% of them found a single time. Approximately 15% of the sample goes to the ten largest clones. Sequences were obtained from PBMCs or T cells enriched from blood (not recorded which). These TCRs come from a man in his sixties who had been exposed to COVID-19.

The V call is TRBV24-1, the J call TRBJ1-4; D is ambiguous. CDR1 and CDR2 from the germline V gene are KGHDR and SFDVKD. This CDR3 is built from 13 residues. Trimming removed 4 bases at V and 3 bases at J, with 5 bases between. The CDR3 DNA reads TGTGCCACCAGTGACCCTCCTAATGAAAAACTGTTTTTT. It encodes CATSDPPNEKLFF.

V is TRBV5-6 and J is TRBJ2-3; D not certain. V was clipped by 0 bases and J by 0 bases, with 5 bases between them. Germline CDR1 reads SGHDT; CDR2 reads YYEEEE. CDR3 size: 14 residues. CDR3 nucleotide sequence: TGTGCCAGCAGCTTGGCCCTAAGCACAGATACGCAGTATTTT. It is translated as CASSLALSTDTQYF. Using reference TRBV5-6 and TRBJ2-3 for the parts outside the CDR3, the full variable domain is DAGVTQSPTHLIKTRGQQVTLRCSPKSGHDTVSWYQQALGQGPQFIFQYYEEEERQRGNFPDRFSGHQFPNYSSELNVNALLLGDSALYLCASSLALSTDTQYFGPGTRLTVL.

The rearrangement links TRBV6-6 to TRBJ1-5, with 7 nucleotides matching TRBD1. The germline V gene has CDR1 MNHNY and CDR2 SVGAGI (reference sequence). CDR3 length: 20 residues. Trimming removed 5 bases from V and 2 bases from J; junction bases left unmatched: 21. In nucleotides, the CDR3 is TGTGCCAGCAGTCCCACCCCAACCGGGACAGTCAACAGGGGCAATCAGCCCCAGCATTTT. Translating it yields CASSPTPTGTVNRGNQPQHF.

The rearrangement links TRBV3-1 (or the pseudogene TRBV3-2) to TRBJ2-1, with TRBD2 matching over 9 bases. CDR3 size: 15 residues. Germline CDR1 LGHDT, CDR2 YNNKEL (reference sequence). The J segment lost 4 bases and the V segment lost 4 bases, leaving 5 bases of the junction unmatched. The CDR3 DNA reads TGTGCCAGCAGCCCGACTAGCGGAAGATACAATGAGCAGTTCTTC. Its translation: CASSPTSGRYNEQFF.

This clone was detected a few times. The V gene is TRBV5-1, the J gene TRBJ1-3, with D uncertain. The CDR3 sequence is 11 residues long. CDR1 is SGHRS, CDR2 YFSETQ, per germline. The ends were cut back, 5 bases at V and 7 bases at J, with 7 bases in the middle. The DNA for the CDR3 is TGCGCCAGCAGTTATAGCAACACCATATATTTT. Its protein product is CASSYSNTIYF.

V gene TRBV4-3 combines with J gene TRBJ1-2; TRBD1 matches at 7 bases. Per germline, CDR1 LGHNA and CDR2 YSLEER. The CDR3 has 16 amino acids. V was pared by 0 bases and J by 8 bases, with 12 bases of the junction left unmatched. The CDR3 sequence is CASSQEATGRTGGYTF. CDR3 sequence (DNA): TGCGCCAGCAGCCAAGAAGCGACAGGGAGGACTGGGGGCTACACCTTC.

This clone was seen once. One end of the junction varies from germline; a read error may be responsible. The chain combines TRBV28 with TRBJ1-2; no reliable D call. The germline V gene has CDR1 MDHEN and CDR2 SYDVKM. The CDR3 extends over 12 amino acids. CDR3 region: CASTLPPDGYTF. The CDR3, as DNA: TGTGCCAGCACTTTACCCCCAGATGGCTACACCTTC.

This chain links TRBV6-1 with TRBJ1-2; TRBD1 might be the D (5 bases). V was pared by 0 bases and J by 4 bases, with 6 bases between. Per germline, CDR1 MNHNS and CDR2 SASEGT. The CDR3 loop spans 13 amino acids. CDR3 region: CASSEAGVYGYTF. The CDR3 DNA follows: TGTGCCAGCAGTGAAGCAGGGGTCTATGGCTACACCTTC.

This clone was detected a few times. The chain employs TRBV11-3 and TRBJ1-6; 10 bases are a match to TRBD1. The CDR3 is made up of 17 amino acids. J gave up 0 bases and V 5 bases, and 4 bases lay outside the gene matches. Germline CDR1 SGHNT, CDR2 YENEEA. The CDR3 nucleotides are TGTGCCAGCAGCCAAGGGACAGGGGCCTCCTATAATTCACCCCTCCACTTT. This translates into CASSQGTGASYNSPLHF.

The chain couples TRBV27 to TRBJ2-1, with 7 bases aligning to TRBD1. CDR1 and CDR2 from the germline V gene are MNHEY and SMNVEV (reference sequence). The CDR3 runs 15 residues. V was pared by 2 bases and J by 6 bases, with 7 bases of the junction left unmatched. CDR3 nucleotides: TGTGCCAGCAGTTTACCCCCGACAGGGACCAATGAGCAGTTCTTC. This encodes CASSLPPTGTNEQFF.

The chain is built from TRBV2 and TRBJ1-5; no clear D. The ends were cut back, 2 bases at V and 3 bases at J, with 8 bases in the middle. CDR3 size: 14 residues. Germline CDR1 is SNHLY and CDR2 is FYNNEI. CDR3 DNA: TGTGCCAGCAGTGAACGAGGCCCCAATCAGCCCCAGCATTTT. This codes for CASSERGPNQPQHF. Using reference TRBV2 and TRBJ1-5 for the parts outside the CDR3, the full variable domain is EPEVTQTPSHQVTQMGQEVILRCVPISNHLYFYWYRQILGQKVEFLVSFYNNEISEKSEIFDDQFSVERPDGSNFTLKIRSTKLEDSAMYFCASSERGPNQPQHFGDGTRLSIL.

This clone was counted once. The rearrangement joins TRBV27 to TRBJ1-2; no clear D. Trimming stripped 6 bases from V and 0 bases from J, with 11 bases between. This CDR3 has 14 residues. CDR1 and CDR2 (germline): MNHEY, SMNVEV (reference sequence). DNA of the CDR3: TGTGCCAGCAGAGCCCGAACGGCTAACTATGGCTACACCTTC. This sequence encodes CASRARTANYGYTF.

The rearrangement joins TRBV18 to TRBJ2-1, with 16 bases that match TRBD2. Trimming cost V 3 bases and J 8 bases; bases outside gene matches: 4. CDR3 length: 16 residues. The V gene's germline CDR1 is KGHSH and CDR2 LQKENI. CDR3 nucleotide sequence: TGTGCCAGCTCACCGGGGACTAGCGGGAGGGTCGATGAGCAGTTCTTC. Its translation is CASSPGTSGRVDEQFF.

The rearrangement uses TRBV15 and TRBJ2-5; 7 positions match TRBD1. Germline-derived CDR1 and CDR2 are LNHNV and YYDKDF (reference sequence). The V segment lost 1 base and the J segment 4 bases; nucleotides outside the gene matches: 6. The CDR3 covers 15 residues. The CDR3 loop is CATSRGRQGPETQYF. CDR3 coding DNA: TGTGCCACCAGCAGAGGACGACAGGGTCCAGAGACCCAGTACTTC. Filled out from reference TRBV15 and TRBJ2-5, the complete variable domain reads DAMVIQNPRYQVTQFGKPVTLSCSQTLNHNVMYWYQQKSSQAPKLLFHYYDKDFNNEADTPDNFQSRRPNTSFCFLDIRSPGLGDTAMYLCATSRGRQGPETQYFGPGTRLLVL.

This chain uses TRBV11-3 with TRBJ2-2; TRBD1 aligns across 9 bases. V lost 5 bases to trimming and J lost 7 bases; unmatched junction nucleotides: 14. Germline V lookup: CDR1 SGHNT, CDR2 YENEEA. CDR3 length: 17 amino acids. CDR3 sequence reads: CASSRMTGGSIGGELFF. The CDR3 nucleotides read TGTGCCAGCAGCCGTATGACAGGGGGGTCGATCGGCGGGGAGCTGTTTTTT.

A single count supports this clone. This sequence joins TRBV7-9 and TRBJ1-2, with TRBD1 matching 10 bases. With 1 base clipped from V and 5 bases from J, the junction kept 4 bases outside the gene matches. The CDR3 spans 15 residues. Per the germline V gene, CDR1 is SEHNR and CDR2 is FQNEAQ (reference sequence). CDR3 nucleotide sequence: TGTGCCAGCAGCTTAGAGACAGGGGGCTGGTATGGCTACACCTTC. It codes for CASSLETGGWYGYTF.

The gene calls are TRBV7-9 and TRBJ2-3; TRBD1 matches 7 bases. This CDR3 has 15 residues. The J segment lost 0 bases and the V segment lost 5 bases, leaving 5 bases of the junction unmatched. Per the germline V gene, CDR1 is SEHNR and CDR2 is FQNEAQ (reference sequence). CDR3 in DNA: TGTGCCAGCAGCCCCGGGACAGCTAGCACAGATACGCAGTATTTT. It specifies CASSPGTASTDTQYF. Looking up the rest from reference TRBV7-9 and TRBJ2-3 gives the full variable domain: DTGVSQNPRHKITKRGQNVTFRCDPISEHNRLYWYRQTLGQGPEFLTYFQNEAQLEKSRLLSDRFSAERPKGSFSTLEIQRTEQGDSAMYLCASSPGTASTDTQYFGPGTRLTVL.

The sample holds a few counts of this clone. In DNA form, the CDR3 reads TGTGCCAGCTCACCACGGGAAGGGGCTGGTACTGAAGCTTTCTTT. This codes for CASSPREGAGTEAFF. The chain employs TRBV18 and TRBJ1-1; tentatively, D is TRBD1 (5 bases). The germline V and J ends were trimmed by 1 base and 5 bases, with 14 bases remaining between them. Per germline, CDR1 KGHSH and CDR2 LQKENI. The CDR3 totals 15 residues.

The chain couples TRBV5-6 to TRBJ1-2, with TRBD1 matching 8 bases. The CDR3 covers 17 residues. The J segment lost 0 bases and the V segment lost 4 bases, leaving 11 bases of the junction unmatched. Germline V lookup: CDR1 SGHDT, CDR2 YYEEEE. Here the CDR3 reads CASSLWTGQVTNYGYTF. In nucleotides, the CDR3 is TGTGCCAGCAGCCTGTGGACAGGGCAAGTAACTAACTATGGCTACACCTTC.

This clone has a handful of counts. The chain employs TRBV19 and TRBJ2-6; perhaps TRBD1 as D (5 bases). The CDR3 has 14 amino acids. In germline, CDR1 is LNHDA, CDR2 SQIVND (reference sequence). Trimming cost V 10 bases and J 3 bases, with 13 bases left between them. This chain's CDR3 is CATVQVFGANVLTF. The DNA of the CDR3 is TGTGCCACCGTACAGGTTTTTGGGGCCAACGTCCTGACTTTC.

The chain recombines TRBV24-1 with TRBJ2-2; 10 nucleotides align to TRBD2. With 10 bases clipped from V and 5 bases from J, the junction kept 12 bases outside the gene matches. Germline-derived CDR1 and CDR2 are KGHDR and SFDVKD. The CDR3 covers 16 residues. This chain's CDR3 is CATSVSGRARTGELFF. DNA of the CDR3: TGTGCCACGTCGGTGAGCGGGAGGGCCCGGACCGGGGAGCTGTTTTTT.

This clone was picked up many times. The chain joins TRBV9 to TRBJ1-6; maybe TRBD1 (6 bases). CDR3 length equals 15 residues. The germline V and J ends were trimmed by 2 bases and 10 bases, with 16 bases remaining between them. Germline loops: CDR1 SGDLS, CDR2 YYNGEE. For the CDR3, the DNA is TGTGCCAGCAGCGTCAATCCAACAGGGTACTCACCCCTCCACTTT. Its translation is CASSVNPTGYSPLHF.

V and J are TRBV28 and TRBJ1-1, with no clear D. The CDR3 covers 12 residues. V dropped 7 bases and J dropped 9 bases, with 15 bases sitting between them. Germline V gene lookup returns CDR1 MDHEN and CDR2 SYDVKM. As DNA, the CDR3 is TGTGCCAGCACATTCGCGACAAACAAAGCTTTCTTT. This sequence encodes CASTFATNKAFF. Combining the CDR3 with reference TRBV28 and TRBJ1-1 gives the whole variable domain DVKVTQSSRYLVKRTGEKVFLECVQDMDHENMFWYRQDPGLGLRLIYFSYDVKMKEKGDIPEGYSVSREKKERFSLILESASTNQTSMYLCASTFATNKAFFGQGTRLTVV.

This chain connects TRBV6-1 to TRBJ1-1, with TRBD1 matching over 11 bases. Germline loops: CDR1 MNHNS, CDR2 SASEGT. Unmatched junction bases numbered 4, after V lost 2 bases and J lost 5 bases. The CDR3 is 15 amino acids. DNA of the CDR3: TGTGCCAGCAGTGAAAGGGGGACAGGGGGAACTGAAGCTTTCTTT. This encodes CASSERGTGGTEAFF.

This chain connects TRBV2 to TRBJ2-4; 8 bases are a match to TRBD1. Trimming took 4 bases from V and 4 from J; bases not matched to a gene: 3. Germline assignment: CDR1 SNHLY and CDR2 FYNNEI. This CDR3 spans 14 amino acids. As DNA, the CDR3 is TGTGCCAGCAGTGCTACAGGGGGGAAAAACATTCAGTACTTC. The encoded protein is CASSATGGKNIQYF.

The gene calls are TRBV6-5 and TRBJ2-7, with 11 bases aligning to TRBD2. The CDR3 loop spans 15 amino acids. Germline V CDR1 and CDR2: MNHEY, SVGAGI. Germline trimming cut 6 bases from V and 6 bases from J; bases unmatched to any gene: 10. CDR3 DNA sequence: TGTGCCAGCAGCCCCCTAGCGGGAGGCAGTAGCGAGCAGTACTTC. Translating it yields CASSPLAGGSSEQYF.

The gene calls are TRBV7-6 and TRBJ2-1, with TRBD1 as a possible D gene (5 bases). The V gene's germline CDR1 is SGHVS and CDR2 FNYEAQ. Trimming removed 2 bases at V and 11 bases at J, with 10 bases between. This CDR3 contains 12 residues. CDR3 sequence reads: CASSLSGIKQFF. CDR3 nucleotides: TGTGCCAGCAGCTTATCAGGGATCAAGCAGTTCTTC.

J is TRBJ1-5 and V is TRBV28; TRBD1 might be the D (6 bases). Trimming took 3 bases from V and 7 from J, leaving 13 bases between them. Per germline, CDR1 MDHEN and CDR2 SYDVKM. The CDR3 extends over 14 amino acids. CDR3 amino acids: CASSFKGGHQPQHF. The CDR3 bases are TGTGCCAGCAGTTTTAAGGGGGGGCACCAGCCCCAGCATTTT.

DNA of the CDR3: TGTGCCAGCAGTTTAGGACAGGGTGTAAACACTGAAGCTTTCTTT. Protein sequence: CASSLGQGVNTEAFF. This rearrangement joins TRBV27 to TRBJ1-1, with 8 bases fitting TRBD1. The CDR3 length is 15 residues. J gave up 2 bases and V 2 bases, and 4 bases lay outside the gene matches. Germline V gene data show CDR1 as MNHEY and CDR2 as SMNVEV (reference sequence).

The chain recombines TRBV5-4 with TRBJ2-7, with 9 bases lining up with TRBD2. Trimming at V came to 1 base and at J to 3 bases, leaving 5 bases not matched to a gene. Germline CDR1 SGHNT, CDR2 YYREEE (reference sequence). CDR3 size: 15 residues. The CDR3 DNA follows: TGTGCCAGCAGCTTGCGGGCTAGCGGGGTCTACGAGCAGTACTTC. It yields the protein CASSLRASGVYEQYF.